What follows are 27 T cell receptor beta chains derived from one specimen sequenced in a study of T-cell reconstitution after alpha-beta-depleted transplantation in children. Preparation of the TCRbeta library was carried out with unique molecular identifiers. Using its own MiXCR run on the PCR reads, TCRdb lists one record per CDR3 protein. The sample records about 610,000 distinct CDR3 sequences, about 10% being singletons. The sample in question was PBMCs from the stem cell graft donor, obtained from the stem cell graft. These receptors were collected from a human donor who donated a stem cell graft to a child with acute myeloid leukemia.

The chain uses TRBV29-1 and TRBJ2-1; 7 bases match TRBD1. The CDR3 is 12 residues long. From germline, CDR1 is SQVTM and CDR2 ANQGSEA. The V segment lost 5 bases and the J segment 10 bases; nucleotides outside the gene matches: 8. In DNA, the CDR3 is TGCAGCGTTAGCCTAACAGGGGACGAGCAGTTCTTC. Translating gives CSVSLTGDEQFF.

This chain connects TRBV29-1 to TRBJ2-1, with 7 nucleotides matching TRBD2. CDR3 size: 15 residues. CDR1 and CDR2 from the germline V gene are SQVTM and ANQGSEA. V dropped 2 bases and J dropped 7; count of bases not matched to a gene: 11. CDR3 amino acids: CSVETSGAWGNEQFF. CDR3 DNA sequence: TGCAGCGTTGAAACGAGCGGGGCGTGGGGTAATGAGCAGTTCTTC.

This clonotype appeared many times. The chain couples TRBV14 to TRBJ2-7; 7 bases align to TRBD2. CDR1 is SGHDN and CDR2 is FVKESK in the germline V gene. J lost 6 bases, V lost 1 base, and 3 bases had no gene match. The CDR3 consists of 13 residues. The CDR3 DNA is TGTGCCAGCAGCCAAGTGGGAGGGAGCGAGCAGTACTTC. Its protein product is CASSQVGGSEQYF.

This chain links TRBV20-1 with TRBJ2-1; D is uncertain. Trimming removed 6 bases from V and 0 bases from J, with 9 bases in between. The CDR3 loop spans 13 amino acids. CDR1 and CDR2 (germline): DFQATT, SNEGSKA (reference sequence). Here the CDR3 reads CSAARSSYNEQFF. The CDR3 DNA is TGCAGTGCCGCTAGAAGCTCCTACAATGAGCAGTTCTTC.

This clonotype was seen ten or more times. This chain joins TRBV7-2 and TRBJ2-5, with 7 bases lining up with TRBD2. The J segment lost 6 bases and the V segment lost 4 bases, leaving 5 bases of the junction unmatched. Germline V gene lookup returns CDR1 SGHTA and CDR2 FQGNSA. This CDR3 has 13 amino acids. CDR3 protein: CASSSTSQKTQYF. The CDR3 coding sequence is TGTGCCAGCAGCTCGACTAGCCAGAAGACCCAGTACTTC.

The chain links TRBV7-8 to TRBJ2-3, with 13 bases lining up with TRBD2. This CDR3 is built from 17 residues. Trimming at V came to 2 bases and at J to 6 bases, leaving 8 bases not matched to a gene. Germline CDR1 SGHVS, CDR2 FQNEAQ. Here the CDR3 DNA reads TGTGCCAGCAGCTTAATAGGGACTAGCGGGATAAAGGATACGCAGTATTTT. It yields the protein CASSLIGTSGIKDTQYF.

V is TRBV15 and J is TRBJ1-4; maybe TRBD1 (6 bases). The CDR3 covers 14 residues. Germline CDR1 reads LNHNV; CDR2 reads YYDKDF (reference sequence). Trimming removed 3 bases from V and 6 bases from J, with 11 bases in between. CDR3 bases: TGTGCCACCAGCAGGGACGAGGGGGATGAAAAACTGTTTTTT. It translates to CATSRDEGDEKLFF.

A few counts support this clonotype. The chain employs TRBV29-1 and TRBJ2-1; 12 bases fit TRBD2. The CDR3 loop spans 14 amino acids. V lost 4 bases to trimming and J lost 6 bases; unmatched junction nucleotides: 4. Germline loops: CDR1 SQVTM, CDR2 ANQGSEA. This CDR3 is CSVGQLAGGNEQFF. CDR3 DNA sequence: TGCAGCGTTGGGCAACTAGCGGGAGGCAATGAGCAGTTCTTC.

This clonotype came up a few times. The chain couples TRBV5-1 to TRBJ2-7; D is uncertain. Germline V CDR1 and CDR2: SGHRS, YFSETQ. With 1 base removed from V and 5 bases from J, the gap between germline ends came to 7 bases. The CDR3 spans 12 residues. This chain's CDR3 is CASSLIPNEQYF. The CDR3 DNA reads TGCGCCAGCAGCTTGATCCCTAACGAGCAGTACTTC.

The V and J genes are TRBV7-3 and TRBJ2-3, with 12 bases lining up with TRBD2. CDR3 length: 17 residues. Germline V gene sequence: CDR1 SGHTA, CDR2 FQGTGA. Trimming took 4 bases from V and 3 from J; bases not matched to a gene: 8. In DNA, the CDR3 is TGTGCCAGCAGCTCAAACCCGACTAGCGGGAGAACAGATACGCAGTATTTT. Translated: CASSSNPTSGRTDTQYF.

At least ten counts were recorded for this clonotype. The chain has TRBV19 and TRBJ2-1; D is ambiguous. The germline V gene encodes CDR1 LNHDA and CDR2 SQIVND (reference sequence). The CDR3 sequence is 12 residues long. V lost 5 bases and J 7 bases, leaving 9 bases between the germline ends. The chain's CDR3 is CASSLNLNEQFF. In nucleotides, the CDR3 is TGTGCCAGTAGTCTGAACTTAAATGAGCAGTTCTTC.

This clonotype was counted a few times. CDR3 DNA: TGTGCCAGCAGTTCTCCCGGGACTAGCGGGATCAAGAAGCAGTACTTC. Translated, it gives CASSSPGTSGIKKQYF. This sequence joins TRBV12-3 or TRBV12-4 and TRBJ2-7; 13 positions match TRBD2. CDR3 length equals 16 residues. V shed 4 bases and J 8 bases; nucleotides not matched to a gene: 11.

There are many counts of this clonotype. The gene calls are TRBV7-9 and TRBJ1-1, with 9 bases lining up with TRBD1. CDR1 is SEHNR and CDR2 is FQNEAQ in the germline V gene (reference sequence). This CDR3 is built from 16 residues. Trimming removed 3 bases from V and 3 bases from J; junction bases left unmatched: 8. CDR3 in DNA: TGTGCCAGCAGCTTTTACAGGGGGCGGGGGGACACTGAAGCTTTCTTT. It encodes CASSFYRGRGDTEAFF.

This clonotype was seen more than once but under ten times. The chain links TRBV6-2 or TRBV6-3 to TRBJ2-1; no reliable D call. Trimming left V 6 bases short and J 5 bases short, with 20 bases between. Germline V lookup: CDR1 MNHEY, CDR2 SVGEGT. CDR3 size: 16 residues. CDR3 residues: CASSLLSLVGNNEQFF. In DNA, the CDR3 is TGTGCCAGCAGCCTGTTATCATTAGTGGGGAACAATGAGCAGTTCTTC.

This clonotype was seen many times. The CDR3 DNA sequence: TGCAGCGTTGAACTCCGTCGGAGTACATTATTCACAGATACGCAGTATTTT. This gives the protein CSVELRRSTLFTDTQYF. The chain employs TRBV29-1 and TRBJ2-3; D call uncertain. V was cut by 2 bases and J by 2 bases, with 20 bases left in between. The CDR3 runs to 17 residues. Germline-derived CDR1 and CDR2 are SQVTM and ANQGSEA.

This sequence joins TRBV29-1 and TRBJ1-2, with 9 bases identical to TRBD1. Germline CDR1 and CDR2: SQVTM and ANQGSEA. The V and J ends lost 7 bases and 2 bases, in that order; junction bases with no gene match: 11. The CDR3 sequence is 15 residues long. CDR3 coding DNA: TGCAGCGCTGCCCCCGGGACAGGGACCAACTATGGCTACACCTTC. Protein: CSAAPGTGTNYGYTF.

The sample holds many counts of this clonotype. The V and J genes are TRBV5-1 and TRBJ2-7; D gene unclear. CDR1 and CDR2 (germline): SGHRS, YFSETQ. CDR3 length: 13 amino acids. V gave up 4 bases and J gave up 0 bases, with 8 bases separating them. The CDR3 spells CASSPDGSYEQYF. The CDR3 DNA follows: TGCGCCAGCAGCCCGGACGGCTCCTACGAGCAGTACTTC.

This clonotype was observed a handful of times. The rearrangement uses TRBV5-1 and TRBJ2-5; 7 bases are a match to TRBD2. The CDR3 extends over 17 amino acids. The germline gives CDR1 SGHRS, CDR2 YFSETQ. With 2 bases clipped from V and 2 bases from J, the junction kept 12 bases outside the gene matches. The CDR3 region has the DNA TGCGCCAGCAGCTTCCTTGGCGGCGGGGGATCTCAAGAGACCCAGTACTTC. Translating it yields CASSFLGGGGSQETQYF. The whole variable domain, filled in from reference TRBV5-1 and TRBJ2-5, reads KAGVTQTPRYLIKTRGQQVTLSCSPISGHRSVSWYQQTPGQGLQFLFEYFSETQRNKGNFPGRFSGRQFSNSRSEMNVSTLELGDSALYLCASSFLGGGGSQETQYFGPGTRLLVL.

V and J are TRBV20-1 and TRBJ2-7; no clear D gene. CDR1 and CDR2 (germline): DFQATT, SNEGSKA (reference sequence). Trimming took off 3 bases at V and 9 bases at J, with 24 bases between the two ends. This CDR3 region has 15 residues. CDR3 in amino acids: CSARMALGILRGQYF. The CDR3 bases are TGCAGTGCTAGGATGGCGCTGGGGATCCTACGAGGGCAGTACTTC.

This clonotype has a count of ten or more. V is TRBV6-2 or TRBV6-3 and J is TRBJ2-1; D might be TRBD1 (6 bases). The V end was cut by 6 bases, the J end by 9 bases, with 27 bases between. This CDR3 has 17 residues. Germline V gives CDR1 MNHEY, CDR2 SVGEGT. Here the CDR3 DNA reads TGTGCCAGCAGCTGGAATAGACAGGTGAATGAGAGGAGTGAGCAGTTCTTC. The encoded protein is CASSWNRQVNERSEQFF.

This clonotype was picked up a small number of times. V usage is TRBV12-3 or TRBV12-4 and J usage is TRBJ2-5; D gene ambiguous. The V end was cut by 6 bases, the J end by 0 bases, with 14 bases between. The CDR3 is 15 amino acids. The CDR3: CASSDLPVYQETQYF. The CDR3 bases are TGTGCCAGCAGCGATCTACCAGTGTACCAAGAGACCCAGTACTTC.

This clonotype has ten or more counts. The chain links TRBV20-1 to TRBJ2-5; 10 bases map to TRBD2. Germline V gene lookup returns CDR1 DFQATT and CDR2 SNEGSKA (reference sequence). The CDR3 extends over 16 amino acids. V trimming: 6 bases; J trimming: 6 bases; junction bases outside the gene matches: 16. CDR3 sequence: CSAQGPSSGSGKTQYF. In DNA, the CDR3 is TGCAGTGCCCAAGGGCCATCTAGCGGGAGTGGGAAGACCCAGTACTTC.

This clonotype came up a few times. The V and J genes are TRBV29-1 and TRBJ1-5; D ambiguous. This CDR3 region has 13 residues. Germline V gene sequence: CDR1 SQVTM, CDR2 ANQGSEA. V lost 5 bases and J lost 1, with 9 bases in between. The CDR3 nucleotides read TGCAGCGTTAGGGCTGAGAGCAATCAGCCCCAGCATTTT. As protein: CSVRAESNQPQHF.

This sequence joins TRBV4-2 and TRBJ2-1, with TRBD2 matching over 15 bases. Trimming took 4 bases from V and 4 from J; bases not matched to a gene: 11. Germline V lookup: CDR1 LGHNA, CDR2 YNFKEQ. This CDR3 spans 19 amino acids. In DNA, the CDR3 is TGTGCCAGCAGCCCCGTTTTAGGACTAGCGGGAGGGCCTTACAATGAGCAGTTCTTC. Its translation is CASSPVLGLAGGPYNEQFF.

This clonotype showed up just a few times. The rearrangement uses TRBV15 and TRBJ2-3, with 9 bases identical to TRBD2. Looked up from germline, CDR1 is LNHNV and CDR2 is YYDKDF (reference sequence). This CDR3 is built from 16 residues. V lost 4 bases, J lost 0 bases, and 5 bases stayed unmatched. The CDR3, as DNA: TGTGCCACCAGCACGCTAGCGGGACCTAGCACAGATACGCAGTATTTT. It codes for CATSTLAGPSTDTQYF. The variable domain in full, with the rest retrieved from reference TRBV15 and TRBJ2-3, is DAMVIQNPRYQVTQFGKPVTLSCSQTLNHNVMYWYQQKSSQAPKLLFHYYDKDFNNEADTPDNFQSRRPNTSFCFLDIRSPGLGDTAMYLCATSTLAGPSTDTQYFGPGTRLTVL.

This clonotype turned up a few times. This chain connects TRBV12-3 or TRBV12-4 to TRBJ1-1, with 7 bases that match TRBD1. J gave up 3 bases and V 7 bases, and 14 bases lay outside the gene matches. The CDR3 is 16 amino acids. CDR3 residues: CASTPPGAGGHTEAFF. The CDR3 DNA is TGTGCCAGCACCCCACCTGGGGCAGGGGGACACACTGAAGCTTTCTTT.

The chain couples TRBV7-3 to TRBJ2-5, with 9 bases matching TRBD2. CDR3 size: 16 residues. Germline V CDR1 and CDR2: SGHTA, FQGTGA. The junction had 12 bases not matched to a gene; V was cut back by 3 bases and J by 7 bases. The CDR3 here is CASSLQPGLAGGTQYF. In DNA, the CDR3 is TGTGCCAGCAGCTTGCAGCCGGGACTAGCTGGCGGGACCCAGTACTTC.